Detailed here is one TCR beta chain. The CDR3 has 14 amino acids. Trimming removed 7 bases at V and 6 bases at J, with 15 bases between. CDR1 and CDR2 from the germline V gene are MNHNS and SASEGT. The sample originates from a study of tumour-infiltrating T cells in Burkitt lymphoma. Study background: The Burkitt lymphoma cohort spanned all epidemiological subtypes.

The table came from immunoSEQ multiplex PCR; TCRdb's copy has only in-frame clones and leaves some out. The table shows approximately 5,100 clones, with around 13% occurring only once. Sequenced: tumor tissue. This chain joins TRBV6-1 and TRBJ2-2, with TRBD2 as a possible D gene (5 bases). This clonotype was obtained from a human donor with Burkitt lymphoma. The CDR3 region has the DNA TGTGCCAGCACCCTCTCCGCGGGTTCCGGGGAGCTGTTTTTT. This translates into CASTLSAGSGELFF.